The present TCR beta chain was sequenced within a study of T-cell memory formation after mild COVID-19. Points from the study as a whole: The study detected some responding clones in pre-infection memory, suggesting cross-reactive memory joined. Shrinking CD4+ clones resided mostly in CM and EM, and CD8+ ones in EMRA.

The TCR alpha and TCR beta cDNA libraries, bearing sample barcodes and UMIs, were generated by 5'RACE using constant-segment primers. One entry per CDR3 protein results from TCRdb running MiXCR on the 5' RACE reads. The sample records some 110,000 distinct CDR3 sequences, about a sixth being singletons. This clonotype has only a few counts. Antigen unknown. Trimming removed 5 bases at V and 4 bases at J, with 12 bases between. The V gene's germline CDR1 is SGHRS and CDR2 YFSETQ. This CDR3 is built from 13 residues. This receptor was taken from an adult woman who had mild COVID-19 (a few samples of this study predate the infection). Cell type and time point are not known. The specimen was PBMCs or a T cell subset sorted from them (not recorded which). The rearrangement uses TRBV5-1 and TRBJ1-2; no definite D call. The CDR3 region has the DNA TGCGCCAGCAGTTTAGGACGGTTCTATGGCTACACCTTC. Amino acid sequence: CASSLGRFYGYTF.